This T cell receptor (beta chain) was documented in a study of T cell changes during pregnancy in multiple sclerosis. Trimming left V 3 bases short and J 5 bases short, with 13 bases between. Germline CDR1 SGDLS, CDR2 YYNGEE. The CDR3 has 14 amino acids. Assay: immunoSEQ multiplex PCR; the TCRdb copy retains only in-frame clones and omits some. This table has about 35,000 clones, 85% to 95% appearing once. V gene TRBV9 combines with J gene TRBJ2-3; tentative D call: TRBD1 (5 bases). The sequences come from CD4+ T cells from peripheral blood mononuclear cells, collected in the second trimester of pregnancy. The sequence was collected from a female donor with multiple sclerosis, enrolled in a pregnancy study. CDR3 bases: TGTGCCAGCAGCGAGGGGCAGCTAAGAGATACGCAGTATTTT. This gives the protein CASSEGQLRDTQYF.